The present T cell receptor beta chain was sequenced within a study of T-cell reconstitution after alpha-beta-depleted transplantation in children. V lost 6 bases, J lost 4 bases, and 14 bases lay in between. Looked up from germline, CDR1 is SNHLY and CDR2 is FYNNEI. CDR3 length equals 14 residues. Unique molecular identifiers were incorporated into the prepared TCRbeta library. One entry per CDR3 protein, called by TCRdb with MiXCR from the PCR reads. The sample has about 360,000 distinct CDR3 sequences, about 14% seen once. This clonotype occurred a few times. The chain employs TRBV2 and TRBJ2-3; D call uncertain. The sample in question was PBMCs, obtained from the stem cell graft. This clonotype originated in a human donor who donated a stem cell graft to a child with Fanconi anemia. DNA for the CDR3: TGTGCCAGCAGCTCCGTCCATTTGGCAGATACGCAGTATTTT. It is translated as CASSSVHLADTQYF.